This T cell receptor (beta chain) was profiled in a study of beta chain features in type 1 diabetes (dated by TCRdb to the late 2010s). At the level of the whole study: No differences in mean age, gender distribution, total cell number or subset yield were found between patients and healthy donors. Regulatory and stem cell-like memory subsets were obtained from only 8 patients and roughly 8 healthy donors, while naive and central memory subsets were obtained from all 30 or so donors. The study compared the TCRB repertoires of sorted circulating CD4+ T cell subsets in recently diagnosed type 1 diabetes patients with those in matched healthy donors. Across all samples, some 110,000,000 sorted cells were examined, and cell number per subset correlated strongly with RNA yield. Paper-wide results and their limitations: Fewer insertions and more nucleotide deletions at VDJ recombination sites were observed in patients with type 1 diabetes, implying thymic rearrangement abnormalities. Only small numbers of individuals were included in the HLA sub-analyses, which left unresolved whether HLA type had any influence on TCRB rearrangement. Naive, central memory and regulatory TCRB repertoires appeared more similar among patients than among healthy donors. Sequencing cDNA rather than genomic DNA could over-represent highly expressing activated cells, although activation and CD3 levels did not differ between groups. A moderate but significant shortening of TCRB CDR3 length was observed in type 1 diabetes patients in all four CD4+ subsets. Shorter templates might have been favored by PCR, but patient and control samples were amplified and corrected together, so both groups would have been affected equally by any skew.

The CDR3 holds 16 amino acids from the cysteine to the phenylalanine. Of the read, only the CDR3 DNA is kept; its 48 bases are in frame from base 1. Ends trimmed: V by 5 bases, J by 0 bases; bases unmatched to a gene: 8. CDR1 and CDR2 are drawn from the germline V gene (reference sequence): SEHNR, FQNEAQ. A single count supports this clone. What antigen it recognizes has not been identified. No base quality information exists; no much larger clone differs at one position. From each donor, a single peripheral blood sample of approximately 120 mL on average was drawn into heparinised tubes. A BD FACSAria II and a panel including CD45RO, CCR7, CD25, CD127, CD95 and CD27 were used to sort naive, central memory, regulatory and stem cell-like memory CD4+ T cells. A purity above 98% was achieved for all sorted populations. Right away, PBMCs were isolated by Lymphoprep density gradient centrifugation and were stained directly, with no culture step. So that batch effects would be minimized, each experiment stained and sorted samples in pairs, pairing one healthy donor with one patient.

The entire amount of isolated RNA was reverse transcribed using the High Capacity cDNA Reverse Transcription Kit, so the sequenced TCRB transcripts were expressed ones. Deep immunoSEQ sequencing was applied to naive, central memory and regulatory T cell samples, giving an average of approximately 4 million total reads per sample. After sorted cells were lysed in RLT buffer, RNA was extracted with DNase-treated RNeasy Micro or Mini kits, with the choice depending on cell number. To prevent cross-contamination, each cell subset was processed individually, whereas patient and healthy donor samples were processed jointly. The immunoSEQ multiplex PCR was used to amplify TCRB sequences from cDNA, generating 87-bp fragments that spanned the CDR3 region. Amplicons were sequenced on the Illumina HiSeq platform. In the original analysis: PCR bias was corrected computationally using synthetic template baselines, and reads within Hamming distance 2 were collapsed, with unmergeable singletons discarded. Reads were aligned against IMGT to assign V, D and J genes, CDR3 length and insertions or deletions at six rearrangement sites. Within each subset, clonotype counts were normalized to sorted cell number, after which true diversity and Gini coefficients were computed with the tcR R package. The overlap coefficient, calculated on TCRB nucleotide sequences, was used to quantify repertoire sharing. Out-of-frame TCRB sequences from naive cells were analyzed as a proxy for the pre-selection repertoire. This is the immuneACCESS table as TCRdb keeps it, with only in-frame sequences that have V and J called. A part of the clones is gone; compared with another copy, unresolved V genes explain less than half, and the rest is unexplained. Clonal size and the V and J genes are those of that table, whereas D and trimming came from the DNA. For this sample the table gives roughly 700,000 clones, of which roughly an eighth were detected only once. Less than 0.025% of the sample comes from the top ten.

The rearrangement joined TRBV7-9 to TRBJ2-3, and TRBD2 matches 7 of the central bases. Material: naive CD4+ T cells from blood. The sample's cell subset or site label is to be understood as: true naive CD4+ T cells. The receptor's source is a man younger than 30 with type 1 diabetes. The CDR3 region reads CASSTLASGSTDTQYF. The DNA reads TGTGCCAGCAGCACCCTGGCTAGCGGAAGCACAGATACGCAGTATTTT.